These T cell receptor beta chains were read from a single sample in a study of T cells after yellow fever vaccination. One entry per CDR3 protein, called by TCRdb with MiXCR from the 5' RACE reads. The table lists 200,000 to 300,000 distinct CDR3 sequences, less than 8.5% of them singletons. The sample in question was CD4+ T cells sorted from PBMCs, obtained 15 days after the yellow fever booster vaccination. The receptors shown here come from a man aged 25 to 40 who received the YFV17D yellow fever vaccine. The CDR3 runs from the conserved cysteine through the conserved F or W. Fields, in order: D gene, CDR3 length, V gene, clone size, J gene, CDR3 DNA, CDR3 protein. The D gene is left open where the match is weak. Expanded clones get a size class; other rows say once, few or many, or leave the size out.

D: -; length: 12; V: TRBV29-1; size: many; J: TRBJ2-5; DNA: TGCAGCGTTGAGTCCGGGGAAGAGACCCAGTACTTC; CDR3: CSVESGEETQYF
D: -; length: 16; V: TRBV5-6; size: -; J: TRBJ1-6; DNA: TGTGCCAGCAGCTTGTGGGGGGCTTCGGATAATTCACCCCTCCACTTT; CDR3: CASSLWGASDNSPLHF
D: -; length: 15; V: TRBV3-1; size: many; J: TRBJ1-1; DNA: TGTGCCAGCATCACCGCGGGAACTCCTAAGACTGAAGCTTTCTTT; CDR3: CASITAGTPKTEAFF
D: TRBD2; length: 11; V: TRBV12-3/TRBV12-4; size: few; J: TRBJ2-1; DNA: TGTGCCAGCAGCGGACTAGCGGGGCAGTTCTTC; CDR3: CASSGLAGQFF
D: -; length: 13; V: TRBV20-1; size: few; J: TRBJ2-2; DNA: TGCAGTGCTAGGGGTGCGAACACCGGGGAGCTGTTTTTT; CDR3: CSARGANTGELFF
D: -; length: 13; V: TRBV5-6; size: -; J: TRBJ2-3; DNA: TGTGCCAGCACCCCGGTGGGAGTAGATACGCAGTATTTT; CDR3: CASTPVGVDTQYF
D: -; length: 14; V: TRBV12-3/TRBV12-4; size: many; J: TRBJ2-7; DNA: TGTGCCAGCAGTTTCTTTGGTTTTTCCTACGAGCAGTACTTC; CDR3: CASSFFGFSYEQYF
D: -; length: 15; V: TRBV6-1; size: -; J: TRBJ1-4; DNA: TGTGCCAGCAGTGACGTGTCTGCAACTAATGAAAAACTGTTTTTT; CDR3: CASSDVSATNEKLFF
D: -; length: 15; V: TRBV28; size: few; J: TRBJ2-6; DNA: TGTGCCAGCAGCGTGGGGTCTTTTGGGGCCAACGTCCTGACTTTC; CDR3: CASSVGSFGANVLTF
D: TRBD2; length: 14; V: TRBV15; size: few; J: TRBJ2-7; DNA: TGTGCCACCAGCAGGACGACTAGCGGCTACGAGCAGTACTTC; CDR3: CATSRTTSGYEQYF
D: TRBD1; length: 13; V: TRBV29-1; size: -; J: TRBJ1-5; DNA: TGCAGCGTGGGACAGGGGGCCTCTCAGCCCCAGCATTTT; CDR3: CSVGQGASQPQHF
D: -; length: 17; V: TRBV20-1; size: -; J: TRBJ2-1; DNA: TGCAGTGCTCCCGTCGGTAGCGCGACTTCATCCCACAATGAGCAGTTCTTC; CDR3: CSAPVGSATSSHNEQFF
D: -; length: 13; V: TRBV20-1; size: -; J: TRBJ1-2; DNA: TGCAGTGCTAGAGATCCCGATAGACTTGGCTACACCTTC; CDR3: CSARDPDRLGYTF
D: -; length: 14; V: TRBV20-1; size: few; J: TRBJ1-5; DNA: TGCAGTGCTAGATCGGGACTCAGCAATCAGCCCCAGCATTTT; CDR3: CSARSGLSNQPQHF
D: -; length: 13; V: TRBV29-1; size: many; J: TRBJ2-5; DNA: TGCAGCGTTGAATTGGGGGTAGGGGAGACCCAGTACTTC; CDR3: CSVELGVGETQYF
D: TRBD1; length: 14; V: TRBV12-5; size: -; J: TRBJ2-1; DNA: TGTGCTAGTGGTTTGGCAAAAGACAGGGGAATTGAGTTCTTC; CDR3: CASGLAKDRGIEFF
D: -; length: 16; V: TRBV6-6; size: -; J: TRBJ2-1; DNA: TGTGCCAGCAGTTCGGATTTAGCCCCGCGTGTCAATGAGCAGTTCTTC; CDR3: CASSSDLAPRVNEQFF
D: TRBD1; length: 14; V: TRBV16; size: many; J: TRBJ2-3; DNA: TGTGCCAGCAGCGGGGACAGGGGGATGGATACGCAGTATTTT; CDR3: CASSGDRGMDTQYF
D: -; length: 15; V: TRBV6-1; size: -; J: TRBJ2-1; DNA: TGTGCCAGCAGACCCGTCCCCCTACCGGCACATGAGCAGTTCTTC; CDR3: CASRPVPLPAHEQFF
D: -; length: 15; V: TRBV7-9; size: -; J: TRBJ2-3; DNA: TGTGCCAGCAGCTTATTGATCCGGGCAACAGATACGCAGTATTTT; CDR3: CASSLLIRATDTQYF
D: -; length: 16; V: TRBV5-1; size: -; J: TRBJ2-3; DNA: TGCGCCAGCAGCTTCCGGGACACCCCCGCGGTAAATACGCAGTATTTT; CDR3: CASSFRDTPAVNTQYF
D: -; length: 14; V: TRBV7-3; size: -; J: TRBJ2-2; DNA: TGTGCCAGCAGCTTAACGTACGGGTCCGGGGAGCTGTTTTTT; CDR3: CASSLTYGSGELFF
D: TRBD2; length: 15; V: TRBV4-1; size: few; J: TRBJ2-1; DNA: TGCGCCAGCAGCTCGGGACTAGCGGGAGAAGGTGAGCAGTTCTTC; CDR3: CASSSGLAGEGEQFF
D: -; length: 13; V: TRBV10-3; size: few; J: TRBJ1-5; DNA: TGTGCCATCGGCGTCGATAGCAATCAGCCCCAGCATTTT; CDR3: CAIGVDSNQPQHF
D: -; length: 17; V: TRBV25-1; size: -; J: TRBJ1-2; DNA: TGTGCCAGCAGTGTCCTTAGAACCGGGGGGGCCGACTATGGCTACACCTTC; CDR3: CASSVLRTGGADYGYTF
D: -; length: 15; V: TRBV7-2; size: -; J: TRBJ2-2; DNA: TGTGCCAGCAGCTACCTCCAAACAAACACCGGGGAGCTGTTTTTT; CDR3: CASSYLQTNTGELFF
D: -; length: 16; V: TRBV28; size: few; J: TRBJ2-3; DNA: TGTGCCAGCAGTTTACCTAGCTTGACAATGCCGGATACGCAGTATTTT; CDR3: CASSLPSLTMPDTQYF
D: -; length: 16; V: TRBV6-5; size: -; J: TRBJ2-7; DNA: TGTGCCAGCAGTTACTTCACACAGGGAGCGACCTACGAGCAGTACTTC; CDR3: CASSYFTQGATYEQYF
D: -; length: 15; V: TRBV5-1; size: many; J: TRBJ2-1; DNA: TGCGCCAGCAGCCGCTCTAGCGTCTCCTACAATGAGCAGTTCTTC; CDR3: CASSRSSVSYNEQFF
D: -; length: 12; V: TRBV20-1; size: many; J: TRBJ2-4; DNA: TGCAGTGCTTCTCGCATAGGGGACATTCAGTACTTC; CDR3: CSASRIGDIQYF
D: -; length: 14; V: TRBV5-1; size: -; J: TRBJ2-5; DNA: TGCGCCAGCAGCTTGGCTGGGATTGGGGAGACCCAGTACTTC; CDR3: CASSLAGIGETQYF
D: -; length: 13; V: TRBV15; size: -; J: TRBJ2-3; DNA: TGTGCCACCAGCAGCTCCCCCCGCGAGGCGCAGTATTTT; CDR3: CATSSSPREAQYF
D: -; length: 14; V: TRBV10-2; size: -; J: TRBJ1-5; DNA: TGCGCCAGCAGTTATGGACCTATAGATCAGCCCCACCATTTT; CDR3: CASSYGPIDQPHHF
D: -; length: 16; V: TRBV20-1; size: few; J: TRBJ1-5; DNA: TGCAGTTGCGGGATCCAGGGGCTAAATAGCAATCAGCCCCAGCATTTT; CDR3: CSCGIQGLNSNQPQHF
D: TRBD2; length: 15; V: TRBV20-1; size: -; J: TRBJ2-1; DNA: TGCAGTGCATCTAGCGGGGGATTTTCCTACAATGATCAGTTCTTC; CDR3: CSASSGGFSYNDQFF
D: TRBD2; length: 16; V: TRBV20-1; size: many; J: TRBJ2-1; DNA: TGCAGTGCTTACGGGGACCTAGCGGGAGTTGATAATGAGCAGTTCTTC; CDR3: CSAYGDLAGVDNEQFF
D: TRBD1; length: 13; V: TRBV3-1; size: -; J: TRBJ1-6; DNA: TGTGCCAGCAGCGAGGGGGCGGAATCACCCCTCCACTTT; CDR3: CASSEGAESPLHF
D: TRBD2; length: 13; V: TRBV2; size: -; J: TRBJ2-1; DNA: TGTGCCAACATAGCGGGAGAATACAATGAGCAGTTCTTC; CDR3: CANIAGEYNEQFF
D: -; length: 14; V: TRBV7-2; size: many; J: TRBJ2-7; DNA: TGTGCCAGCAGCTTTAGACAGGCCTCCTACGAGCAGTACTTC; CDR3: CASSFRQASYEQYF
D: -; length: 15; V: TRBV20-1; size: few; J: TRBJ2-7; DNA: TGCAGTGCTGAATACAGGGCTGCATTCTCCTACGAGCAGTACTTC; CDR3: CSAEYRAAFSYEQYF
D: -; length: 13; V: TRBV7-2; size: many; J: TRBJ1-1; DNA: TGTGCCAGCAGCCTCAGGAAGAACACTGAAGCTTTCTTT; CDR3: CASSLRKNTEAFF
D: -; length: 12; V: TRBV7-2; size: few; J: TRBJ2-3; DNA: TGTGCCAGCAGCATGCCGATAGATACGCAGTATTTT; CDR3: CASSMPIDTQYF
D: -; length: 13; V: TRBV5-1; size: many; J: TRBJ1-1; DNA: TGCGCCAGCAGCCCCCAGAAGAACACTGAAGCTTTCTTT; CDR3: CASSPQKNTEAFF
D: -; length: 14; V: TRBV4-3; size: many; J: TRBJ2-7; DNA: TGCGCCAGCAGTCTAAACACAGGGTCCTACGAGCAGTACTTC; CDR3: CASSLNTGSYEQYF
D: TRBD2; length: 16; V: TRBV14; size: many; J: TRBJ2-1; DNA: TGTGCCAGCAGCCAAGATAGGGGACTAGCATACAATGAGCAGTTCTTC; CDR3: CASSQDRGLAYNEQFF
D: -; length: 15; V: TRBV19; size: -; J: TRBJ2-7; DNA: TGTGCCAGTAGTATAGTCGCTGGGACAAGTTACGAGCAGTACTTC; CDR3: CASSIVAGTSYEQYF
D: -; length: 15; V: TRBV7-6; size: -; J: TRBJ2-1; DNA: TGTGCCAGCAGCTTAAAAGCCGGTTCCTACAATGAGCAGTTCTTC; CDR3: CASSLKAGSYNEQFF
D: -; length: 15; V: TRBV9; size: -; J: TRBJ2-1; DNA: TGTGCCAGCAGCGTAGTGCTCGTGCCCGGCAATGAGCAGTTCTTC; CDR3: CASSVVLVPGNEQFF
D: -; length: 14; V: TRBV20-1; size: -; J: TRBJ2-7; DNA: TGCAGTGCTAGAGTGGCAGCGGCAACCTACGAGCAGTACTTC; CDR3: CSARVAAATYEQYF
D: TRBD2; length: 13; V: TRBV5-1; size: -; J: TRBJ2-1; DNA: TGCGCCAGCAGCTATCAAACTAGCGGTCCAAGGTTCTTC; CDR3: CASSYQTSGPRFF
D: -; length: 17; V: TRBV5-5; size: many; J: TRBJ2-5; DNA: TGTGCCAGCAGCTTGAGAGAAAGGGCAGTGTACCAAGAGACCCAGTACTTC; CDR3: CASSLRERAVYQETQYF
D: TRBD2; length: 17; V: TRBV27; size: -; J: TRBJ2-1; DNA: TGTGCCAGCAGTTTATTTTTTAGCGGGAGCTCCTACAATGAGCAGTTCTTC; CDR3: CASSLFFSGSSYNEQFF
D: TRBD2; length: 12; V: TRBV19; size: -; J: TRBJ2-1; DNA: TGTGCCAGTAGTGGTGGGACTAGCGTGAAGTTCTTC; CDR3: CASSGGTSVKFF
D: -; length: 14; V: TRBV20-1; size: few; J: TRBJ2-1; DNA: TGCAGTGCTAGAGTTGCGGGACTTAACAATGAGCAGTTCTTC; CDR3: CSARVAGLNNEQFF